Each of the 21 T cell receptor beta chains below was sequenced from the same sample in a study of cytomegalovirus exposure and HLA in healthy donors. The PCR used 60 Vbeta and 13 Jbeta primers. Only in-frame clones appear in the TCRdb table, and some are missing; sequencing was by immunoSEQ multiplex PCR. Among some 150,000 clones listed, about three quarters were seen once. Sequencing was carried out using PBMCs. These receptors were obtained from a male donor in good health and CMV-seronegative.

The chain uses TRBV5-1 and TRBJ1-2; possible D gene TRBD1, 6 bases. Germline V gives CDR1 SGHRS, CDR2 YFSETQ. CDR3 length: 15 residues. Trimming took 1 base from V and 0 from J, leaving 10 bases between them. CDR3 amino acids: CASSLRTESNYGYTF. DNA of the CDR3: TGCGCCAGCAGCTTGCGGACAGAGTCTAACTATGGCTACACCTTC.

The chain is built from TRBV11-3 and TRBJ1-1, with 7 bases lining up with TRBD1. Germline CDR1 is SGHNT and CDR2 is YENEEA. CDR3 size: 16 residues. The junction had 11 bases not matched to a gene; V was cut back by 5 bases and J by 2 bases. The CDR3 region is CASSPTGRTGNTEAFF. The CDR3 DNA is TGTGCCAGCAGCCCGACAGGGAGAACGGGAAACACTGAAGCTTTCTTT. Together with reference TRBV11-3 and TRBJ1-1, the CDR3 gives the full variable domain: EAGVVQSPRYKIIEKKQPVAFWCNPISGHNTLYWYLQNLGQGPELLIRYENEEAVDDSQLPKDRFSAERLKGVDSTLKIQPAELGDSAVYLCASSPTGRTGNTEAFFGQGTRLTVV.

The J gene is TRBJ2-7, the V gene TRBV5-6, with 12 bases matching TRBD1. The CDR3 has 17 amino acids. V gave up 3 bases and J gave up 6 bases; unmatched junction bases: 13. Germline V gene sequence: CDR1 SGHDT, CDR2 YYEEEE. CDR3: CASSYHLPGTGGSEQYF. DNA of the CDR3: TGTGCCAGCAGCTACCACCTCCCCGGGACAGGGGGCTCCGAGCAGTACTTC. Full variable domain (outside the CDR3, taken from reference TRBV5-6 and TRBJ2-7): DAGVTQSPTHLIKTRGQQVTLRCSPKSGHDTVSWYQQALGQGPQFIFQYYEEEERQRGNFPDRFSGHQFPNYSSELNVNALLLGDSALYLCASSYHLPGTGGSEQYFGPGTRLTVT.

The V call is TRBV4-1, the J call TRBJ2-2; 14 bases fit TRBD2. With V trimmed by 4 bases and J by 4 bases, 2 bases remained unmatched. The length of the CDR3 is 16 residues. Germline lookup yields CDR1 MGHRA and CDR2 YSYEKL. The DNA for the CDR3 is TGCGCCAGCAGCCGAGGACTAGCGGGAGGCACCGGGGAGCTGTTTTTT. Translated: CASSRGLAGGTGELFF.

Note on this clone: A junction boundary mismatches the germline segment, possibly from a read error. The chain links TRBV7-9 to TRBJ2-7; TRBD2 agrees at 8 bases. This CDR3 has 15 residues. Germline V gene sequence: CDR1 SEHNR, CDR2 FQNEAQ (reference sequence). This chain's CDR3 is CSSSLATSVSYEQYF. The CDR3 coding sequence is TGTTCCAGCAGCTTAGCGACTAGCGTATCCTACGAGCAGTACTTC.

The chain links TRBV30 to TRBJ1-4, with D perhaps TRBD1 (5 bases). The CDR3 runs 14 residues. Germline CDR1 GTSNPN, CDR2 SVGIG (reference sequence). V lost 0 bases, J lost 5 bases, and 10 bases lay in between. CDR3 protein: CAWSVPGRNEKLFF. The CDR3 nucleotides are TGTGCCTGGAGTGTACCAGGGAGGAATGAAAAACTGTTTTTT.

V and J are TRBV10-3 and TRBJ1-1; D is unclear. The V and J ends lost 7 bases and 0 bases respectively, with 18 bases between them. CDR1 is ENHRY and CDR2 is SYGVKD in the germline V gene. The CDR3 contains 16 residues. CDR3 in DNA: TGTGCCATCACAAAATCCCTTTATAGCATGAACACTGAAGCTTTCTTT. Encoded protein: CAITKSLYSMNTEAFF.

Only a few counts were recorded for this clone. The chain couples TRBV5-4 to TRBJ2-5; maybe TRBD2 (7 bases). The V and J ends lost 0 bases and 5 bases respectively, with 8 bases between them. This CDR3 comprises 13 residues. Germline CDR1 and CDR2: SGHNT and YYREEE (reference sequence). CDR3: CASSLEGGETQYF. The DNA of the CDR3 is TGTGCCAGCAGCTTGGAGGGGGGGGAGACCCAGTACTTC.

V usage is TRBV5-1 and J usage is TRBJ2-3; TRBD2 matches at 8 bases. The CDR3 is made up of 15 amino acids. CDR1 is SGHRS and CDR2 is YFSETQ in the germline V gene. V lost 1 base, J lost 1 base, and 2 bases stayed unmatched. The CDR3 nucleotides read TGCGCCAGCAGCTTGCCGGGGGGGGGCACAGATACGCAGTATTTT. It encodes CASSLPGGGTDTQYF.

This rearrangement joins TRBV7-6 to TRBJ1-3; 8 bases align to TRBD1. The CDR3 totals 15 residues. Germline CDR1 is SGHVS and CDR2 is FNYEAQ. With 4 bases clipped from V and 0 bases from J, the junction kept 2 bases outside the gene matches. CDR3 nucleotide sequence: TGTGCCAGCAGCTACGGACAGGGCTCTGGAAACACCATATATTTT. Protein sequence: CASSYGQGSGNTIYF.

The chain couples TRBV6-5 to TRBJ2-7; possibly TRBD2 for D (6 bases). V lost 2 bases and J 7 bases, leaving 6 bases between the germline ends. Germline CDR1 and CDR2: MNHEY and SVGAGI. This CDR3 region has 11 residues. The chain's CDR3 is CASSYGREQYF. The DNA for the CDR3 is TGTGCCAGCAGTTACGGGAGGGAGCAGTACTTC.

The V and J genes are TRBV11-2 and TRBJ1-4, with 7 bases fitting TRBD1. The CDR3 covers 13 residues. V was pared by 5 bases and J by 8 bases, with 5 bases of the junction left unmatched. The V gene's germline CDR1 is SGHAT and CDR2 FQNNGV. The CDR3 region has the DNA TGTGCCAGCAGCCGGGACAGAGGGGAAAAACTGTTTTTT. Its translation: CASSRDRGEKLFF.

This clone was counted once. This chain joins TRBV10-3 and TRBJ1-1, with TRBD1 identical over 7 bases. The J segment lost 4 bases and the V segment lost 6 bases, leaving 11 bases of the junction unmatched. Per the germline V gene, CDR1 is ENHRY and CDR2 is SYGVKD. The CDR3 spans 15 residues. The CDR3 region is CAISDGQAKITEAFF. CDR3 nucleotides: TGTGCCATCAGCGACGGACAGGCCAAGATCACTGAAGCTTTCTTT.

DNA of the CDR3: TGTGCCAGCACCTACCCCGCCCCGGATGGCTACACCTTC. Protein product: CASTYPAPDGYTF. The chain has TRBV6-6 and TRBJ1-2, with no clear D. V shed 7 bases and J shed 6 bases, with 15 bases lying between them. Germline V gene lookup returns CDR1 MNHNY and CDR2 SVGAGI (reference sequence). CDR3 size: 13 residues.

V usage is TRBV5-1 and J usage is TRBJ1-1; 9 positions agree with TRBD1. Germline CDR1 SGHRS, CDR2 YFSETQ. The CDR3 consists of 15 residues. Unmatched junction bases numbered 10, after V lost 6 bases and J lost 4 bases. The CDR3 is CASNIGTGSSTEAFF. DNA for the CDR3: TGCGCCAGCAACATCGGGACAGGGTCTTCCACTGAAGCTTTCTTT.

This clone has a handful of counts. V gene TRBV19 combines with J gene TRBJ2-2; TRBD2 matches at 11 bases. Germline V gene sequence: CDR1 LNHDA, CDR2 SQIVND (reference sequence). V shed 1 base, J shed 4 bases, and the junction held 5 bases outside the gene matches. CDR3 length equals 17 residues. CDR3 in DNA: TGTGCCAGTAGTATAGCGGGGCTAGCGGGAGGCACCGGGGAGCTGTTTTTT. This encodes CASSIAGLAGGTGELFF.

V is TRBV18 and J is TRBJ1-5; no definite D call. CDR1 and CDR2 (germline): KGHSH, LQKENI. The CDR3 spans 14 residues. Deletions cut 5 bases from V and 2 bases from J, with 10 bases between. This chain's CDR3 is CASSSSTGNQPQHF. The CDR3 DNA sequence: TGTGCCAGCTCATCAAGTACGGGCAATCAGCCCCAGCATTTT. Together with reference TRBV18 and TRBJ1-5, the CDR3 gives the full variable domain: NAGVMQNPRHLVRRRGQEARLRCSPMKGHSHVYWYRQLPEEGLKFMVYLQKENIIDESGMPKERFSAEFPKEGPSILRIQQVVRGDSAAYFCASSSSTGNQPQHFGDGTRLSIL.

V is TRBV30 and J is TRBJ1-4, with 10 bases lining up with TRBD1. The CDR3 runs to 14 residues. Germline V gene lookup returns CDR1 GTSNPN and CDR2 SVGIG (reference sequence). V lost 5 bases to trimming and J lost 7 bases; unmatched junction nucleotides: 7. As DNA, the CDR3 is TGTGCCTGGTGGGACAGGGGAGGGAGTGAAAAACTGTTTTTT. Its translation is CAWWDRGGSEKLFF.

This clone was seen a handful of times. The sample contains more than one DNA sequence encoding this CDR3. The chain couples TRBV7-2 to TRBJ1-5, with 11 bases that match TRBD1. The CDR3 totals 14 residues. V lost 5 bases and J lost 6; bases outside the gene matches: 3. Germline V gene data show CDR1 as SGHTA and CDR2 as FQGNSA. CDR3 protein: CASSLGQGAQPQHF. CDR3 DNA: TGTGCCAGCAGCCTCGGACAGGGGGCTCAGCCCCAGCATTTT.

The chain carries TRBV6-5 and TRBJ2-1, with D tentatively TRBD2 (7 bases). V was pared by 2 bases and J by 7 bases, with 15 bases between. Germline V CDR1 and CDR2: MNHEY, SVGAGI. The CDR3 has 15 residues. CDR3 loop: CASSYHLRGANEQFF. The CDR3 DNA sequence: TGTGCCAGCAGTTACCACCTACGGGGGGCAAATGAGCAGTTCTTC.

This clone was counted between two and nine times. V and J are TRBV19 and TRBJ1-5, with D possibly TRBD1 on 6 matching bases. Trimming removed 7 bases from V and 5 bases from J, with 18 bases in between. CDR1 LNHDA and CDR2 SQIVND come from the germline V gene (reference sequence). This CDR3 comprises 15 residues. The CDR3 sequence: CASKSRGAPDQPQHF. CDR3 nucleotides: TGTGCCAGTAAATCGCGGGGGGCGCCCGATCAGCCCCAGCATTTT.